These 25 T cell receptor beta chains were all obtained from the same sample, sequenced in a study of T cells in tumors after PD-1 blockade. Data came from immunoSEQ multiplex PCR; TCRdb stores just in-frame clones and leaves some out. The table has thousands of clones, around 74% seen once. This specimen consisted of tumor tissue, obtained after anti-PD-1 treatment. The source of these receptors is a human donor with basal cell carcinoma.

V gene TRBV5-1 combines with J gene TRBJ2-5; 10 bases are shared with TRBD2. CDR1 and CDR2 from the germline V gene are SGHRS and YFSETQ. V lost 5 bases to trimming and J lost 7 bases; unmatched junction nucleotides: 11. The CDR3 length is 15 residues. The DNA of the CDR3 is TGCGCCAGCAGTCCAGGGTCTAGCGGGAGTGGGACCCAGTACTTC. Its translation is CASSPGSSGSGTQYF.

The V call is TRBV29-1, the J call TRBJ2-7, with D unresolved. The germline V gene encodes CDR1 SQVTM and CDR2 ANQGSEA. The CDR3 loop spans 12 amino acids. V lost 1 base and J lost 1, with 5 bases in between. The CDR3 here is CSVEAQSYEQYF. For the CDR3, the DNA is TGCAGCGTTGAAGCTCAGTCCTACGAGCAGTACTTC.

This clone rates as large. V is TRBV10-3 and J is TRBJ1-2; the D gene is possibly TRBD1 (5 bases). This CDR3 spans 14 amino acids. Germline V gene lookup returns CDR1 ENHRY and CDR2 SYGVKD. Trimming took 3 bases from V and 0 from J, leaving 8 bases between them. CDR3 nucleotide sequence: TGTGCCATCAGTGACCTACAGGCTAACTATGGCTACACCTTC. This codes for CAISDLQANYGYTF.

This chain joins TRBV21-1 and TRBJ2-5; no check of the table's D call, TRBD2, against the DNA was made. TRBV21-1 is designated a pseudogene. This CDR3 spans 15 amino acids. The CDR3 reads CASSNVGGLQETQYF. CDR3 bases: TGTGCCAGCAGCAACGTCGGGGGGCTCCAAGAGACCCAGTACTTC.

The sample holds a few counts of this clone. The chain couples TRBV13 to TRBJ1-1; D gene uncertain. Germline loops: CDR1 PRHDT, CDR2 FYEKMQ (reference sequence). This CDR3 comprises 12 residues. Trimming removed 3 bases at V and 0 bases at J, with 2 bases between. In nucleotides, the CDR3 is TGTGCCAGCAGCTTCCTGAACACTGAAGCTTTCTTT. Translation: CASSFLNTEAFF.

The sample holds a few counts of this clone. The gene calls are TRBV15 and TRBJ1-6; 9 nucleotides agree with TRBD1. The CDR3 runs 15 residues. Germline CDR1 and CDR2: LNHNV and YYDKDF (reference sequence). Trimming cost V 1 base and J 9 bases; bases outside gene matches: 4. CDR3 sequence: CATSRGGQGLSPLHF. As DNA, the CDR3 is TGTGCCACCAGCAGAGGGGGACAGGGTCTTTCACCCCTCCACTTT.

This clone was counted between two and nine times. The chain couples TRBV9 to TRBJ2-3, with 9 bases matching TRBD1. V lost 3 bases to trimming and J lost 0 bases; unmatched junction nucleotides: 14. CDR1 is SGDLS and CDR2 is YYNGEE in the germline V gene. The CDR3 extends over 19 amino acids. CDR3 nucleotide sequence: TGTGCCAGCAGCGGATCGGGACAGGGTCTATCGTCTAGCACAGATACGCAGTATTTT. Its translation is CASSGSGQGLSSSTDTQYF.

This clone is a singleton in its sample. V gene TRBV5-1 combines with J gene TRBJ2-5; TRBD1 matches at 7 bases. The V gene end was trimmed by 4 bases and the J gene end by 1 base; junction bases not matched to a gene: 4. Germline CDR1 reads SGHRS; CDR2 reads YFSETQ. This CDR3 is 14 amino acids long. The CDR3 reads CASSPAGGQETQYF. The CDR3 DNA sequence: TGCGCCAGCAGCCCAGCAGGGGGCCAAGAGACCCAGTACTTC.

The chain recombines TRBV6-5 with TRBJ1-2; D possibly corresponds to TRBD1 (5 bases). In germline, CDR1 is MNHEY, CDR2 SVGAGI. Trimming stripped 4 bases from V and 2 bases from J, with 8 bases between. The CDR3 loop spans 13 amino acids. CDR3 sequence: CASSLSGNYGYTF. CDR3 bases: TGTGCCAGCAGTTTGTCAGGGAACTATGGCTACACCTTC.

The rearrangement uses TRBV5-1 and TRBJ1-1; 7 bases are a match to TRBD1. The CDR3 runs to 18 residues. V lost 0 bases to trimming and J lost 0 bases; unmatched junction nucleotides: 11. Germline CDR1 SGHRS, CDR2 YFSETQ. The CDR3 here is CASSLAAFGGGMNTEAFF. CDR3 DNA sequence: TGCGCCAGCAGCTTGGCGGCCTTTGGAGGGGGCATGAACACTGAAGCTTTCTTT. Using reference TRBV5-1 and TRBJ1-1 for the parts outside the CDR3, the full variable domain is KAGVTQTPRYLIKTRGQQVTLSCSPISGHRSVSWYQQTPGQGLQFLFEYFSETQRNKGNFPGRFSGRQFSNSRSEMNVSTLELGDSALYLCASSLAAFGGGMNTEAFFGQGTRLTVV.

This clone is medium-sized by share. The chain has TRBV29-1 and TRBJ2-3; D uncertain. The germline gives CDR1 SQVTM, CDR2 ANQGSEA. Trimming took 5 bases from V and 4 from J, leaving 13 bases between them. The CDR3 spans 13 residues. CDR3 in amino acids: CSVSGLLSDTQYF. The CDR3 DNA reads as TGCAGCGTTTCCGGCCTCCTGTCAGATACGCAGTATTTT.

The rearrangement links TRBV5-6 to TRBJ2-2, with unresolved D. Per the germline V gene, CDR1 is SGHDT and CDR2 is YYEEEE. With 0 bases removed from V and 6 bases from J, the gap between germline ends came to 6 bases. The CDR3 extends over 13 amino acids. The CDR3 DNA is TGTGCCAGCAGCTTGGTGACCGCCGGGGAGCTGTTTTTT. Protein sequence: CASSLVTAGELFF.

V usage is TRBV14 and J usage is TRBJ1-6; perhaps TRBD1 as D (5 bases). The CDR3 consists of 13 residues. Trimming cost V 0 bases and J 9 bases, with 6 bases left between them. Germline V gene data show CDR1 as SGHDN and CDR2 as FVKESK. In nucleotides, the CDR3 is TGTGCCAGCAGCCAAGATAGGGGTTCACCCCTCCACTTT. Translating it yields CASSQDRGSPLHF.

The V call is TRBV10-3, the J call TRBJ2-2; tentative D call: TRBD1 (6 bases). V dropped 6 bases and J dropped 1 base, with 9 bases sitting between them. This CDR3 has 14 amino acids. Germline V CDR1 and CDR2: ENHRY, SYGVKD. The CDR3 DNA reads TGTGCCATCAGGGGGGCAGGGAACACCGGGGAGCTGTTTTTT. As protein: CAIRGAGNTGELFF.

This chain joins TRBV12-5 and TRBJ2-5; TRBD2 agrees at 8 bases. Per the germline V gene, CDR1 is LGHNT and CDR2 is FRNRAP. V lost 5 bases to trimming and J lost 1 base; unmatched junction nucleotides: 3. CDR3 size: 14 residues. As DNA, the CDR3 is TGTGCTAGTGGTCCCCGGGGGGGCCAAGAGACCCAGTACTTC. Protein sequence: CASGPRGGQETQYF.

The chain recombines TRBV5-4 with TRBJ1-5; D might be TRBD1 (6 bases). Per germline, CDR1 SGHNT and CDR2 YYREEE (reference sequence). Trimming took off 3 bases at V and 6 bases at J, with 10 bases between the two ends. The CDR3 totals 13 residues. The CDR3 reads CASSSGAGQPQHF. Written as DNA, the CDR3 is TGTGCCAGCAGCTCGGGGGCGGGTCAGCCCCAGCATTTT.

The rearrangement uses TRBV30 and TRBJ2-2, with 8 positions matching TRBD2. V was clipped by 4 bases and J by 3 bases; unmatched bases: 4. Germline CDR1 is GTSNPN and CDR2 is SVGIG (reference sequence). The CDR3 is 14 amino acids. The DNA for the CDR3 is TGTGCCTGGAACGGGAGGGCCGACACCGGGGAGCTGTTTTTT. Amino acids: CAWNGRADTGELFF.

The chain carries TRBV7-2 and TRBJ2-3; 7 bases are a match to TRBD2. V shed 5 bases and J 2 bases; nucleotides not matched to a gene: 7. Germline V lookup: CDR1 SGHTA, CDR2 FQGNSA. The CDR3 consists of 15 residues. Here the CDR3 reads CASSPWGGTTDTQYF. CDR3 DNA: TGTGCCAGCAGCCCCTGGGGGGGGACCACAGATACGCAGTATTTT.

The chain links TRBV9 to TRBJ2-3; weak D call: TRBD1 (6 bases). The CDR3 extends over 14 amino acids. The germline V gene has CDR1 SGDLS and CDR2 YYNGEE. V lost 2 bases to trimming and J lost 2 bases, with 9 bases between them. The CDR3 protein is CASSVRDNTDTQYF. For the CDR3, the DNA is TGTGCCAGCAGCGTTAGGGACAACACAGATACGCAGTATTTT.

The genes are TRBV4-1 and TRBJ1-2, with TRBD1 as a possible D gene (6 bases). Trimming pared 4 bases from V and 8 bases from J, leaving 17 bases between. The CDR3 runs to 14 residues. CDR1 and CDR2 from the germline V gene are MGHRA and YSYEKL. This CDR3 is CASSPREGERGYTF. CDR3 nucleotide sequence: TGCGCCAGCAGCCCAAGAGAGGGGGAGAGGGGCTACACCTTC.

The V and J genes are TRBV13 and TRBJ2-2; D unclear. V was cut by 8 bases and J by 1 base, with 8 bases left in between. The CDR3 sequence is 13 residues long. Germline V gene data show CDR1 as PRHDT and CDR2 as FYEKMQ (reference sequence). In DNA form, the CDR3 reads TGTGCCAGCTCCCGTGGGAACACCGGGGAGCTGTTTTTT. It translates to CASSRGNTGELFF.

The V call is TRBV4-2, the J call TRBJ1-2; possibly TRBD1 for D (5 bases). This CDR3 comprises 16 residues. The V end lost 0 bases, the J end lost 1 base, and 12 bases lay between the germline ends. CDR1 and CDR2 from the germline V gene are LGHNA and YNFKEQ. The DNA for the CDR3 is TGTGCCAGCAGCCAAGACCCGGGACTCAATAACTATGGCTACACCTTC. Translated: CASSQDPGLNNYGYTF.

The chain employs TRBV9 and TRBJ2-3, with 11 nucleotides matching TRBD2. With 3 bases clipped from V and 3 bases from J, the junction kept 6 bases outside the gene matches. Germline V gene data show CDR1 as SGDLS and CDR2 as YYNGEE. This CDR3 is 16 amino acids long. This CDR3 is CASSGGTSGLTDTQYF. In DNA form, the CDR3 reads TGTGCCAGCAGCGGGGGGACTAGCGGACTAACAGATACGCAGTATTTT.

The chain links TRBV25-1 to TRBJ1-3, with D unresolved. The CDR3 spans 14 residues. Deletions cut 3 bases from V and 0 bases from J, with 6 bases between. CDR1 is MGHDK, CDR2 SYGVNS, per germline. Here the CDR3 DNA reads TGTGCCAGCAGTGACTCCCACTCTGGAAACACCATATATTTT. Amino acid sequence: CASSDSHSGNTIYF.

In this sample, this clone is medium-sized. The rearrangement uses TRBV12-3 or TRBV12-4 and TRBJ1-1; D gene uncertain. V was clipped by 6 bases and J by 1 base, with 9 bases between them. CDR3 size: 13 residues. CDR3 amino acids: CASSPGGNTEAFF. CDR3 bases: TGTGCCAGCAGCCCAGGTGGGAACACTGAAGCTTTCTTT.